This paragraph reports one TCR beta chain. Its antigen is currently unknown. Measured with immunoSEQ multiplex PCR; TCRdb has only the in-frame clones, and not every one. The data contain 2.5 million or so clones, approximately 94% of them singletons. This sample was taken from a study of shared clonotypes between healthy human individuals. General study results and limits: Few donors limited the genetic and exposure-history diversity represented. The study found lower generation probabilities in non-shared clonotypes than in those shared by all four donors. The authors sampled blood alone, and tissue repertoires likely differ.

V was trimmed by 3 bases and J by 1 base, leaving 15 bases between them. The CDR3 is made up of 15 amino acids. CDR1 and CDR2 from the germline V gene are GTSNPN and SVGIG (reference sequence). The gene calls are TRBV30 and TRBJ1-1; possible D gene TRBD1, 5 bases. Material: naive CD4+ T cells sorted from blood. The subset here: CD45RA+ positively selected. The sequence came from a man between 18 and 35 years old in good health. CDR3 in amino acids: CAWSASWGQNTEAFF. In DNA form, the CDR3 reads TGTGCCTGGAGCGCAAGTTGGGGCCAGAACACTGAAGCTTTCTTT. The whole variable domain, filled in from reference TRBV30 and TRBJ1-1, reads SQTIHQWPATLVQPVGSPLSLECTVEGTSNPNLYWYRQAAGRGLQLLFYSVGIGQISSEVPQNLSASRPQDRQFILSSKKLLLSDSGFYLCAWSASWGQNTEAFFGQGTRLTVV.